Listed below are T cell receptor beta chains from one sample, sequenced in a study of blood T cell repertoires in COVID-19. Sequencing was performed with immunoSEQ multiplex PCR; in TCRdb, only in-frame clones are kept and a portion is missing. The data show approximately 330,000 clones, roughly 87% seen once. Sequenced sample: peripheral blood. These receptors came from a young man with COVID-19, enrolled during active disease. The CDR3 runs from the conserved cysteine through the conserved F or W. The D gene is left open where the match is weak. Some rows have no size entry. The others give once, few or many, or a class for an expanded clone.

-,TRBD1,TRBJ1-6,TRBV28,CASRRGLSSYNNSPLHF,TGTGCCAGCAGGAGGGGGCTATCAAGCTATAATAATTCACCCCTCCACTTT
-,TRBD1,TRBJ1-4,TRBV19,CASKGQATEKLFF,TGTGCCAGTAAGGGACAGGCAACTGAAAAACTGTTTTTT
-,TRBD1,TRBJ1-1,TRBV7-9,CASTITPGQGGTEAFF,TGTGCCAGCACCATTACCCCAGGACAGGGGGGCACTGAAGCTTTCTTT
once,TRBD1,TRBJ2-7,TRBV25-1,CASTSLGQGLSYEQYF,TGTGCCAGCACCTCGTTGGGACAGGGGTTATCCTACGAGCAGTACTTC
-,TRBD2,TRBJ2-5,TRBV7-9,CASSRSGGETQYF,TGTGCCAGCAGCCGTAGCGGGGGCGAGACCCAGTACTTC
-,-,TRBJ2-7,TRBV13,CASSLYTAGSYEQYF,TGTGCCAGCAGCTTATATACCGCAGGCTCCTACGAGCAGTACTTC
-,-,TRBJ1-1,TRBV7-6,CASSHTAAAPGGDTEAFF,TGTGCCAGCAGCCACACGGCGGCGGCGCCCGGGGGAGACACTGAAGCTTTCTTT
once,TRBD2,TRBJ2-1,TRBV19,CASRRTSGAYNEQFF,TGTGCCAGTCGTCGAACTAGCGGCGCCTACAATGAGCAGTTCTTC
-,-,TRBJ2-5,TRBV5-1,CASSDPSGETQYF,TGCGCCAGCAGCGACCCGAGCGGGGAGACCCAGTACTTC
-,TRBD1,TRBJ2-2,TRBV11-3,CASSSRDSNTGELFF,TGTGCCAGCAGCTCCCGGGACAGTAACACCGGGGAGCTGTTTTTT
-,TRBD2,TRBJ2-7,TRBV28,CASSSPGLYEQYF,TGTGCCAGCAGTTCCCCGGGACTATACGAGCAGTACTTC
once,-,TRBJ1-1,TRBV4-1,CASSQLPGQLNTEAFF,TGCGCCAGCAGCCAGCTTCCGGGACAACTGAACACTGAAGCTTTCTTT
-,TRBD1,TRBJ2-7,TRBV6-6,CASSGTGKNSYEQYF,TGTGCCAGCAGCGGGACAGGAAAAAACTCCTACGAGCAGTACTTC
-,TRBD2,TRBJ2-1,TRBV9,CASSVVAGGHNEQFF,TGTGCCAGCAGCGTAGTCGCGGGAGGGCACAATGAGCAGTTCTTC
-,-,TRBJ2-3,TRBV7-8,CASFPQAGRTTYTQYF,TGTGCCAGCTTTCCCCAGGCAGGGCGCACCACGTATACGCAGTATTTT
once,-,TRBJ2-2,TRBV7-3,CASSPNRAGELFF,TGTGCCAGCAGCCCTAACAGGGCCGGGGAGCTGTTTTTT
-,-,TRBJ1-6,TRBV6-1,CASSEKYQGAPLHF,TGTGCCAGCAGTGAAAAGTATCAAGGGGCACCCCTCCACTTT
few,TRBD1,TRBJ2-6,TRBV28,CASSLRGRDRGYSGANVLTF,TGTGCCAGCAGTTTAAGGGGGCGGGACAGGGGTTATTCTGGGGCCAACGTCCTGACTTTC
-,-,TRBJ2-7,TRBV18,CASARDKAYEQYF,TGTGCCAGCGCACGGGACAAAGCCTACGAGCAGTACTTC
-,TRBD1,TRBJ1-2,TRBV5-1,CASSSTGGHGYTF,TGCGCCAGCAGCTCCACAGGGGGGCATGGCTACACCTTC
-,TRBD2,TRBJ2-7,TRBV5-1,CASSPGTSGRYEQYF,TGCGCCAGCAGCCCCGGGACTAGCGGGAGATACGAGCAGTACTTC
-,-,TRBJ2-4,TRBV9,CASSDEKIDWRGSIQYF,TGTGCCAGCAGCGATGAAAAAATAGACTGGAGAGGGAGCATTCAGTACTTC
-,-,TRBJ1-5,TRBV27,CASSFTVNQPQHF,TGTGCCAGCAGTTTCACAGTTAATCAGCCCCAGCATTTT
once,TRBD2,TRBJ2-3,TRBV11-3,CASSYGILAGGSTDTQYF,TGTGCCAGCAGCTATGGGATCCTAGCGGGGGGGAGCACAGATACGCAGTATTTT
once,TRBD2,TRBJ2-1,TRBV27,CASKTSGSTNEQFF,TGTGCCAGCAAGACTAGCGGGAGCACGAATGAGCAGTTCTTC
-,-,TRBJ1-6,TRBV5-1,CASSLYRENSPLHF,TGCGCCAGCAGCTTATACAGGGAAAATTCACCCCTCCACTTT
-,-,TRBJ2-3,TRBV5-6,CASSFGRELITDTQYF,TGTGCCAGCAGTTTTGGCCGGGAGCTTATCACAGATACGCAGTATTTT
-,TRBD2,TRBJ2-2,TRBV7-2,CASSSRLAGDRGELFF,TGTGCCAGCAGCTCACGACTAGCGGGAGATCGAGGGGAGCTGTTTTTT
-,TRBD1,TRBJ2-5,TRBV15,CATSRTGVETQYF,TGTGCCACCAGCAGGACAGGGGTAGAGACCCAGTACTTC
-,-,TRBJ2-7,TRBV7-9,CASIPSWRGRLSYEQYF,TGTGCCAGCATCCCATCCTGGAGGGGGCGACTCTCCTACGAGCAGTACTTC
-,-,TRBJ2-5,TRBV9,CASSASPAGETQYF,TGTGCCAGCAGCGCCTCTCCGGCGGGGGAGACCCAGTACTTC
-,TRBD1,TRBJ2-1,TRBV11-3,CASSPGTASNEQFF,TGTGCCAGCAGCCCCGGGACAGCTTCTAATGAGCAGTTCTTC
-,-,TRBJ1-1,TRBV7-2,CASSITTGGTVNTEAFF,TGTGCCAGCAGCATAACCACCGGGGGAACAGTTAACACTGAAGCTTTCTTT
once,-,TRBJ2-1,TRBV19,CASSSLSGHNEQFF,TGTGCCAGTAGCTCACTGAGCGGCCACAATGAGCAGTTCTTC
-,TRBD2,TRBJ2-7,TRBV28,CASSGTSGSYEQYF,TGTGCCAGCAGTGGGACTAGCGGGAGCTACGAGCAGTACTTC
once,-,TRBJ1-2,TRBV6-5,CASSYWGRNYGYTF,TGTGCCAGCAGTTACTGGGGGAGGAACTATGGCTACACCTTC
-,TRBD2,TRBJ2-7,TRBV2,CASKGVGVGSGASYEQYF,TGTGCCAGCAAGGGGGTAGGGGTTGGTAGCGGGGCCTCCTACGAGCAGTACTTC
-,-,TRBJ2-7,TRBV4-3,CASSQKLGYEQYF,TGCGCCAGCAGCCAAAAACTAGGCTACGAGCAGTACTTC
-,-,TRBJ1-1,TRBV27,CASSLAGLNTEAFF,TGTGCCAGCAGTTTGGCAGGGTTGAACACTGAAGCTTTCTTT
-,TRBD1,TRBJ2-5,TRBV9,CASSEGQGQETQYF,TGTGCCAGCAGCGAAGGACAGGGTCAAGAGACCCAGTACTTC
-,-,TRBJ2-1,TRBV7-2,CASSPTTGIRNEQFF,TGTGCCAGCAGCCCTACAACGGGGATCAGGAATGAGCAGTTCTTC
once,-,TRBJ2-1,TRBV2,CASSEGAAYNEQFF,TGTGCCAGCAGTGAGGGGGCCGCCTACAATGAGCAGTTCTTC
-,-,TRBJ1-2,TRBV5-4,CASRMADNYGYTF,TGTGCCAGCAGAATGGCAGATAACTATGGCTACACCTTC
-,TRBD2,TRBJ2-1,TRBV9,CASNLAGGEGNEQFF,TGTGCCAGCAACCTAGCGGGAGGGGAGGGGAATGAGCAGTTCTTC
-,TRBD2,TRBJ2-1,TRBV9,CASSVSSGQGEQFF,TGTGCCAGCAGCGTATCTAGCGGGCAGGGTGAGCAGTTCTTC
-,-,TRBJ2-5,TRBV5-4,CASSLGAGVSPLGAQYF,TGTGCCAGCAGCTTGGGGGCTGGCGTCTCCCCATTGGGCGCCCAGTACTTC
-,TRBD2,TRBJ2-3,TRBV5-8,CASSDRLAVISTDTQYF,TGTGCCAGCAGCGACCGACTAGCGGTTATTAGCACAGATACGCAGTATTTT
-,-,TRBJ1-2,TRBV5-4,CASSSMTGFYGYTF,TGTGCCAGCAGCTCAATGACGGGATTCTATGGCTACACCTTC
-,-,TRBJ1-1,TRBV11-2,CASSLRIFEAFF,TGTGCCAGCAGCTTGAGGATTTTTGAAGCTTTCTTT
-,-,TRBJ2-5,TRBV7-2,CASSLAPNRETQYF,TGTGCCAGCAGCTTAGCGCCGAACAGGGAGACCCAGTACTTC
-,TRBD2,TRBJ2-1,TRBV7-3,CASSLSGSFNEQFF,TGTGCCAGCAGCTTAAGCGGGAGTTTCAATGAGCAGTTCTTC
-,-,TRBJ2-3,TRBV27,CASSYGAGGTDTQYF,TGTGCCAGCAGTTACGGCGCAGGGGGCACAGATACGCAGTATTTT
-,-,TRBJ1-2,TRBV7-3,CASSLGSGRGYTF,TGTGCCAGCAGCTTAGGGTCAGGGCGAGGCTACACCTTC
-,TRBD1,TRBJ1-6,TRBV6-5,CASRATGGYNSPLHF,TGTGCCAGCAGGGCGACAGGGGGATATAATTCACCCCTCCACTTT